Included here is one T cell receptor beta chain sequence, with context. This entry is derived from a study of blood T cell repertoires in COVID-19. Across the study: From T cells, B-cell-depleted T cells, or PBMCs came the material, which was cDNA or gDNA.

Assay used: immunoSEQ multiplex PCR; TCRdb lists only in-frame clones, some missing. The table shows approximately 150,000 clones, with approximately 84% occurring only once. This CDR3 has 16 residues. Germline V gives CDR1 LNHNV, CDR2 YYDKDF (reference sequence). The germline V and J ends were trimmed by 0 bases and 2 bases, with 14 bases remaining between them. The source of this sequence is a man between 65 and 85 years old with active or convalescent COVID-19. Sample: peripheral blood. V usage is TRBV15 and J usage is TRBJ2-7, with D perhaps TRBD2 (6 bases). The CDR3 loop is CATSRDGPGGAYEQYF. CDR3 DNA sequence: TGTGCCACCAGCAGAGATGGTCCAGGAGGGGCCTACGAGCAGTACTTC.